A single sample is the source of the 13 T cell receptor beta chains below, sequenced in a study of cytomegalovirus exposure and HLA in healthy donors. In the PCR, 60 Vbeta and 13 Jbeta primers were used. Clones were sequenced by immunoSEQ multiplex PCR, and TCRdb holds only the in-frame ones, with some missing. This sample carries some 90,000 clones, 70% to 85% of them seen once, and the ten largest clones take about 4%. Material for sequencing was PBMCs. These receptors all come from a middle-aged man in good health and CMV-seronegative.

CDR3 in DNA: TGTGCCAGCAGCCAAGTGCAGGGGTACACTGAAGCTTTCTTT. It specifies CASSQVQGYTEAFF. This chain uses TRBV14 with TRBJ1-1; D may be TRBD1 (6 bases). This CDR3 is built from 14 residues. Germline V gene data show CDR1 as SGHDN and CDR2 as FVKESK. V dropped 1 base and J dropped 3 bases, with 9 bases sitting between them.

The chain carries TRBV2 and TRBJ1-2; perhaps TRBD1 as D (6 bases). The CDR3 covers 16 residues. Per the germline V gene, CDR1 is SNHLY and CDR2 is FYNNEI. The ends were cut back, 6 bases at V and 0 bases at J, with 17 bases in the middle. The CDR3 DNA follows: TGTGCCAGCAGCTGGACAGTTCAGGTTGCTAACTATGGCTACACCTTC. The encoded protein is CASSWTVQVANYGYTF.

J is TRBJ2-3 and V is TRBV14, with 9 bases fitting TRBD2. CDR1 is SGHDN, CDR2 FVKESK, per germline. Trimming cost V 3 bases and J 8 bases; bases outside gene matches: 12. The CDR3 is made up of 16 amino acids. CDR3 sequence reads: CASSQKKTRRGGTQYF. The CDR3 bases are TGTGCCAGCAGCCAGAAGAAGACCAGGCGGGGGGGTACGCAGTATTTT.

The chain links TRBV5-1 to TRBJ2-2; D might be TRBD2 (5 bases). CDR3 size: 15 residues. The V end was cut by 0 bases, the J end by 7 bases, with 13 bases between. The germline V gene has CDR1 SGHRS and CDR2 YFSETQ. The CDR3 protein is CASSLGGSGSGELFF. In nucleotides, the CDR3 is TGCGCCAGCAGCTTGGGCGGTTCGGGAAGCGGGGAGCTGTTTTTT.

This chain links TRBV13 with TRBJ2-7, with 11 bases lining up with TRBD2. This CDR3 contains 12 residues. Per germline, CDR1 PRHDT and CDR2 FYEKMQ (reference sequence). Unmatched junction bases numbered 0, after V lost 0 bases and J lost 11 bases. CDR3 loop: CASSLGSGREYF. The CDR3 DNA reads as TGTGCCAGCAGCTTAGGTAGCGGGAGGGAGTACTTC.

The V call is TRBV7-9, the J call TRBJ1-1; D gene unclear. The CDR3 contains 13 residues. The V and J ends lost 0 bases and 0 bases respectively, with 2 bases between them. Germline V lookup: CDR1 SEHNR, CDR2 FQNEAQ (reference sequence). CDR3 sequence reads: CASSLALNTEAFF. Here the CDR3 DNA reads TGTGCCAGCAGCTTAGCCTTGAACACTGAAGCTTTCTTT.

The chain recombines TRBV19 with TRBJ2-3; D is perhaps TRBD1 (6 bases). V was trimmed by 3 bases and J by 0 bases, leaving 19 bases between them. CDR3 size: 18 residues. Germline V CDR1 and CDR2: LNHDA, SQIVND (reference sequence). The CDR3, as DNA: TGTGCCAGTAGTATCGAGGAGACAGGAGGATCTAGCACAGATACGCAGTATTTT. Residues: CASSIEETGGSSTDTQYF.

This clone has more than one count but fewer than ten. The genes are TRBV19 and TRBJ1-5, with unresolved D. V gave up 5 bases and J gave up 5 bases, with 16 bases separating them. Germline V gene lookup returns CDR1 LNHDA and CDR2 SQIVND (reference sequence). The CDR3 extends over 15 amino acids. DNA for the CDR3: TGTGCCAGTAGTCGAACGAGACTCCCGGATCAGCCCCAGCATTTT. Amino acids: CASSRTRLPDQPQHF.

This CDR3 is CASSDRVGEQFF. In DNA form, the CDR3 reads TGCGCCAGCAGCGACCGGGTAGGTGAGCAGTTCTTC. This chain uses TRBV5-1 with TRBJ2-1; D remains ambiguous. The germline CDR1 and CDR2 sequences are SGHRS and YFSETQ. Between the trimmed V and J ends, which lost 4 bases and 9 bases, there was a span of 11 bases. The CDR3 runs 12 residues. Combining the CDR3 with reference TRBV5-1 and TRBJ2-1 gives the whole variable domain KAGVTQTPRYLIKTRGQQVTLSCSPISGHRSVSWYQQTPGQGLQFLFEYFSETQRNKGNFPGRFSGRQFSNSRSEMNVSTLELGDSALYLCASSDRVGEQFFGPGTRLTVL.

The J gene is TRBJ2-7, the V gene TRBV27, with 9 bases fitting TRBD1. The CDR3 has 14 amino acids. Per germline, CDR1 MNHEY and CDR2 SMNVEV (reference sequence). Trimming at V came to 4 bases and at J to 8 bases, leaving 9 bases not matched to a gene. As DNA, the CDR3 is TGTGCCAGCAGTTCCTACAGGGGGCTTTTTAAGCAGTACTTC. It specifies CASSSYRGLFKQYF.

The CDR3 nucleotides read TGTGCCAGCAGCCCCCCCCTCCGGGAGCAGTTCTTC. It translates to CASSPPLREQFF. The J gene is TRBJ2-1, the V gene TRBV28; D remains ambiguous. Germline V gives CDR1 MDHEN, CDR2 SYDVKM. This CDR3 is built from 12 residues. The V end lost 6 bases, the J end lost 10 bases, and 13 bases lay between the germline ends.

The CDR3 nucleotides are TGTGCCAGCAGCTCGATGACTAGCGGGGTCACCGGGGAGCTGTTTTTT. As protein: CASSSMTSGVTGELFF. The rearrangement uses TRBV5-4 and TRBJ2-2, with 11 bases fitting TRBD2. Germline V lookup: CDR1 SGHNT, CDR2 YYREEE (reference sequence). CDR3 length: 16 amino acids. The ends lost 3 bases at V and 4 bases at J; junction bases unmatched: 5.

The CDR3 region is CASSSGGRQGQETQYF. DNA for the CDR3: TGTGCCAGCAGCTCCGGTGGGAGGCAGGGACAAGAGACCCAGTACTTC. The chain employs TRBV7-9 and TRBJ2-5; maybe TRBD2 (6 bases). V was clipped by 4 bases and J by 2 bases, with 17 bases between them. The CDR3 has 16 amino acids. From germline, CDR1 is SEHNR and CDR2 FQNEAQ (reference sequence). Filled out from reference TRBV7-9 and TRBJ2-5, the complete variable domain reads DTGVSQNPRHKITKRGQNVTFRCDPISEHNRLYWYRQTLGQGPEFLTYFQNEAQLEKSRLLSDRFSAERPKGSFSTLEIQRTEQGDSAMYLCASSSGGRQGQETQYFGPGTRLLVL.